The clone carrying this T cell receptor beta chain was recorded at least ten times. Other DNA sequences from this sample encode an identical CDR3 as well. The CDR3 runs to 14 residues. Trimming removed 4 bases from V and 7 bases from J, with 12 bases in between. Germline CDR1 SGHKS, CDR2 YYEKEE (reference sequence). Original data processing: Estimation of nucleated cell counts was performed using reference gene primer amplification. Profiled with immunoSEQ multiplex PCR; TCRdb holds only in-frame clones, not every one. From that table come the V and J calls and clone size; the DNA was used to work out D and trimming. The sample carries around 220,000 clones, roughly 87% recorded once. This record comes from a study of blood T cell repertoires in COVID-19.

Sequenced material: peripheral blood. The V gene is TRBV5-5, the J gene TRBJ1-6, with D perhaps TRBD1 (5 bases). The sequence was collected from a man between 40 and 49 years old with active or convalescent COVID-19. The CDR3 spells CASSAGRNNSPLHF. DNA of the CDR3: TGTGCCAGCAGCGCGGGACGGAACAATTCACCCCTCCACTTT.